This TCR beta chain was obtained from a study of blood T cell repertoires in COVID-19. The overall study: Acute and convalescent COVID-19 specimens originated in the United States, Italy and Spain.

The length of the CDR3 is 12 residues. CDR1 and CDR2 from the germline V gene are SGHVS and FQNEAQ. Trimming removed 3 bases from V and 5 bases from J, with 5 bases in between. Per the original methods: It was from reference gene primer amplification that nucleated cell counts were estimated. Method: immunoSEQ multiplex PCR; TCRdb's copy keeps in-frame clones and lacks some. The V and J calls and clone size were taken over from that table, and D and trimming were inferred from the DNA. The sample has some 70,000 clones; roughly 87% are singletons. Sample: peripheral blood. The TCR originated in a man aged 50-59 years with active COVID-19. This chain uses TRBV7-8 with TRBJ1-5, with D hard to call. CDR3 sequence: CASSLNYQPQHF. DNA of the CDR3: TGTGCCAGCAGCTTGAACTATCAGCCCCAGCATTTT.